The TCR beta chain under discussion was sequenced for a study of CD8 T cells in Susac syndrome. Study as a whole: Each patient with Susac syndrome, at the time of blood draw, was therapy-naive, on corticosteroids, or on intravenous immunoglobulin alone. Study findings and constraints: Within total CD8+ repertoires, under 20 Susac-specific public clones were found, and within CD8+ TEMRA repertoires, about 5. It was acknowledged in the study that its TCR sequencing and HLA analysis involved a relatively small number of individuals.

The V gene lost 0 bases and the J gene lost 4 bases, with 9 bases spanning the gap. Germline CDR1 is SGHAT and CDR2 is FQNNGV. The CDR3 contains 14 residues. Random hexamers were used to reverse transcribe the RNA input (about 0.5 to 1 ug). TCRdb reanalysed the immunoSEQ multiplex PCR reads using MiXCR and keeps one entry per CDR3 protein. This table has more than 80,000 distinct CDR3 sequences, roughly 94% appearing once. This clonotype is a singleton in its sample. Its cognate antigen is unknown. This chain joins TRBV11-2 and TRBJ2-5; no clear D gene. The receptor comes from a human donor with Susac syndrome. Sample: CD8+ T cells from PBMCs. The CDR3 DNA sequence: TGTGCCAGCAGCTTAGATGCGGCGCGAGAGACCCAGTACTTC. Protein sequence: CASSLDAARETQYF.